The T cell receptor (beta chain) under discussion was sequenced for a study of shared clonotypes between healthy human individuals. Profiling relied on immunoSEQ multiplex PCR, and the TCRdb table lists in-frame clones only, not all of them. This sample has millions of clones, with 90% to 95% found just once. About this clone: This CDR3 is also generated by other DNA sequences in the sample.

The sample consisted of naive CD4+ T cells from PBMCs. Subset of the sample: CD45RA+ positively selected. The sequence was collected from a man between 18 and 35 years old in good health. Some clones in this sample may be carry-over from other donors' samples.

CDR3 DNA sequence: TGTGCCAGCAGTTCTCTAGCGGGGGGCTCCTACAATGAGCAGTTCTTC. This encodes CASSSLAGGSYNEQFF. J is TRBJ2-1 and V is TRBV6-5; TRBD2 aligns across 11 bases. The CDR3 contains 16 residues. The germline V gene has CDR1 MNHEY and CDR2 SVGAGI. Losses at the gene ends were 4 bases for V and 0 bases for J; bases not matched to a gene: 2.